This T cell receptor beta chain stems from a study of blood T cell repertoires in COVID-19. Across the study: Both acute and convalescent COVID-19 samples were obtained from the United States, Italy and Spain.

Enrollment of patients from Seattle took place during active infection, with longitudinal follow-up. This CDR3 spans 12 amino acids. The germline CDR1 and CDR2 sequences are SNHLY and FYNNEI. V was shortened by 6 bases and J by 3 bases, with 9 bases between the two germline ends. Authors' analysis steps: The assay estimated nucleated cells by amplifying reference gene primers. Data came from immunoSEQ multiplex PCR; TCRdb stores just in-frame clones and leaves some out. V and J calls and clone size are as listed in that table; D and trimming were resolved from the DNA. This table has fewer than 500,000 clones, 70% to 90% appearing once.

The sequence derives from a man aged 18 to 30 with COVID-19, enrolled during active disease. The chain employs TRBV2 and TRBJ2-7; D is possibly TRBD1 (5 bases). Sample: peripheral blood. CDR3 bases: TGTGCCAGCAGGGAAAGGGGCTACGAGCAGTACTTC. Residues: CASRERGYEQYF.